These T cell receptor beta chains were read from a single sample in a study of Ad26.COV2.S vaccination and SARS-CoV-2 variants. Measured with immunoSEQ multiplex PCR; TCRdb has only the in-frame clones, and not every one. The sample contains about 440,000 clones, 80% to 95% of which appear only once. Source: peripheral blood, taken in a trial of Ad26.COV2.S vaccine versus placebo. The receptor source for this set is a person aged 18-60 years who received the Ad26.COV2.S COVID-19 vaccine or a placebo. Each CDR3 is given with its conserved first and last residue. Fields, in order: J gene, V gene, D gene, CDR3 protein, CDR3 DNA. The D gene is left open where the match is weak.

TRBJ1-4 TRBV28 - CASSGGTEYEKLFF TGTGCCAGCAGTGGGGGGACCGAATATGAAAAACTGTTTTTT
TRBJ1-1 TRBV5-1 - CASSLVVGGNTEAFF TGCGCCAGCAGCTTGGTGGTAGGGGGGAACACTGAAGCTTTCTTT
TRBJ2-4 TRBV4-1 TRBD2 CASSPPREEGGIQYF TGCGCCAGCAGCCCCCCGCGGGAGGAAGGGGGCATTCAGTACTTC
TRBJ2-3 TRBV4-2 TRBD2 CASSQDLLAGASTDTQYF TGTGCCAGCAGCCAAGATCTCCTAGCGGGGGCTAGCACAGATACGCAGTATTTT
TRBJ2-1 TRBV24-1 - CATSDLPASSYNEQFF TGTGCCACCAGTGATTTGCCGGCCAGCTCCTACAATGAGCAGTTCTTC
TRBJ2-7 TRBV28 TRBD1 CASSPRGTGRYEQYF TGTGCCAGCAGCCCGAGAGGGACAGGGCGGTACGAGCAGTACTTC
TRBJ2-3 TRBV7-2 TRBD2 CASSLTSGGGTDTQYF TGTGCCAGCAGCTTAACGTCGGGAGGCGGCACAGATACGCAGTATTTT
TRBJ2-2 TRBV4-3 TRBD2 CASSQVPGLAGSGELFF TGCGCCAGCAGCCAAGTGCCGGGACTAGCGGGTTCCGGGGAGCTGTTTTTT
TRBJ2-5 TRBV5-1 - CASSEPGDKETQYF TGCGCCAGCAGCGAACCTGGGGATAAAGAGACCCAGTACTTC
TRBJ2-7 TRBV4-2 TRBD1 CASNQSRRTGTYEQYF TGTGCCAGCAACCAGAGTCGTAGGACAGGGACCTACGAGCAGTACTTC
TRBJ2-1 TRBV5-5 TRBD2 CASSLGLAGYNEQFF TGTGCCAGCAGCTTGGGACTAGCAGGCTACAATGAGCAGTTCTTC
TRBJ1-1 TRBV6-2/TRBV6-3 - CASSRLRTDSQNTEAFF TGTGCCAGCAGTCGCTTACGGACAGATTCCCAAAACACTGAAGCTTTCTTT
TRBJ1-5 TRBV28 - CASSFPGVGQPQHF TGTGCCAGCAGTTTCCCAGGGGTCGGTCAGCCCCAGCATTTT
TRBJ2-7 TRBV6-2/TRBV6-3 - CASSYLREAYEQYF TGTGCCAGCAGTTACTTGCGGGAAGCCTACGAGCAGTACTTC
TRBJ1-4 TRBV9 - CASTAPQSSSTTNEKLFF TGTGCCAGCACCGCACCTCAATCATCTTCCACAACTAATGAAAAACTGTTTTTT
TRBJ2-7 TRBV4-1 - CASSQAAGYEQYF TGCGCCAGCAGCCAAGCGGCGGGATACGAGCAGTACTTC
TRBJ2-7 TRBV3-1/TRBV3-2 - CASSQDSPHQGTNYEQYF TGTGCCAGCAGCCAAGATAGTCCCCACCAGGGGACCAACTACGAGCAGTACTTC
TRBJ2-7 TRBV2 - CASGLGQAREQYF TGTGCCAGTGGATTAGGGCAGGCCCGCGAGCAGTACTTC
TRBJ1-1 TRBV14 - CASSELTGPKNTEAFF TGTGCCAGCAGCGAGCTTACCGGGCCCAAGAACACTGAAGCTTTCTTT
TRBJ2-7 TRBV7-2 - CASSLLAGKQYF TGTGCCAGCAGCTTGCTCGCAGGGAAGCAGTACTTC
TRBJ1-1 TRBV6-5 TRBD1 CASSSRTGWNTEAFF TGTGCCAGCAGTTCACGGACAGGGTGGAACACTGAAGCTTTCTTT
TRBJ2-1 TRBV5-4 TRBD1 CASSFGQGRQGEQFF TGTGCCAGCAGCTTTGGACAGGGTCGACAAGGTGAGCAGTTCTTC
TRBJ2-4 TRBV5-6 - CASSFPEGGNIQYF TGTGCCAGCAGCTTTCCGGAGGGCGGGAACATTCAGTACTTC
TRBJ2-5 TRBV7-8 - CASSLAGTGETQYF TGTGCCAGCAGCTTAGCCGGGACGGGAGAGACCCAGTACTTC
TRBJ2-7 TRBV30 - CAWRASGLHYEQYF TGTGCCTGGAGGGCCTCGGGGTTACACTACGAGCAGTACTTC